This T cell receptor beta chain was captured by sequencing in a study of tumor and adjacent non-tumor tissue in lung cancer. A modified ARM-PCR protocol with three rounds of nested PCR amplified TCRbeta. TCRdb called the multiplex PCR reads again in MiXCR, with one record for every CDR3 protein. The sample lists roughly 220,000 distinct CDR3 sequences; around 71% were seen once. The CDR3 contains 13 residues. The germline V gene encodes CDR1 WNHNN and CDR2 SYGVQD (reference sequence). This sample's RNA came from whole unsorted tissue. Turning to this clonotype: At one end, the junction sequence differs from germline, possibly due to a read error.

Sequencing was carried out using lung tumor tissue. The receptor was isolated from a man in his sixties with non-small cell lung cancer. The rearrangement links TRBV10-1 to TRBJ2-1, with unresolved D. The CDR3 sequence: CVSSESRYNEQFF. The CDR3 DNA sequence: TGCGTCAGCAGTGAAAGCCGCTACAATGAGCAGTTCTTC.